Following are 9 T cell receptor beta chains from one sample sequenced in a study of blood T cell repertoires in COVID-19. The method was immunoSEQ multiplex PCR; TCRdb's version includes in-frame clones alone and lacks a portion of them. This sample yields over 450,000 clones, of which approximately 89% are seen a single time; 0.7% to 1% belongs to the top ten. Sequencing was carried out using peripheral blood. These receptors came from a man between 18 and 35 years old with COVID-19, enrolled during active disease.

The V and J genes are TRBV19 and TRBJ1-2; no clear D. V dropped 3 bases and J dropped 4 bases, with 15 bases sitting between them. There are 15 residues in the CDR3. Germline V gene data show CDR1 as LNHDA and CDR2 as SQIVND (reference sequence). DNA for the CDR3: TGTGCCAGTAGTATTGCTTCGAGGGCGGCCTATGGCTACACCTTC. Translating it yields CASSIASRAAYGYTF.

The J gene is TRBJ2-2, the V gene TRBV5-1; D gene unclear. Trimming took off 4 bases at V and 6 bases at J, with 13 bases between the two ends. Looked up from germline, CDR1 is SGHRS and CDR2 is YFSETQ. The CDR3 is 14 residues long. In DNA, the CDR3 is TGCGCCAGCAGCCCGATACTACGAGCCGGGGAGCTGTTTTTT. Translation: CASSPILRAGELFF.

This chain links TRBV6-1 with TRBJ1-1; D is uncertain. V lost 1 base to trimming and J lost 4 bases, with 10 bases between them. The CDR3 is made up of 14 amino acids. In germline, CDR1 is MNHNS, CDR2 SASEGT. CDR3 in amino acids: CASSEGLRGTEAFF. In DNA form, the CDR3 reads TGTGCCAGCAGTGAAGGACTTCGTGGCACTGAAGCTTTCTTT.

This chain links TRBV6-5 with TRBJ2-1; D possibly corresponds to TRBD2 (6 bases). There are 13 residues in the CDR3. The germline CDR1 and CDR2 sequences are MNHEY and SVGAGI. The V and J ends lost 5 bases and 8 bases respectively, with 13 bases between them. CDR3 DNA: TGTGCCAGCAGTCCGGGACTCGCCGATGAGCAGTTCTTC. It codes for CASSPGLADEQFF.

V and J are TRBV12-5 and TRBJ2-3; D gene ambiguous. The CDR3 extends over 15 amino acids. The V gene lost 1 base and the J gene lost 0 bases, with 8 bases spanning the gap. Germline V gene data show CDR1 as LGHNT and CDR2 as FRNRAP. In DNA, the CDR3 is TGTGCTAGTGGTTTGGGGGCCTTGAGCACAGATACGCAGTATTTT. This gives the protein CASGLGALSTDTQYF.

This chain links TRBV3-1 (or the pseudogene TRBV3-2) with TRBJ1-2, with D possibly TRBD1 on 5 matching bases. V lost 1 base and J 4 bases, leaving 13 bases between the germline ends. The V gene's germline CDR1 is LGHDT and CDR2 YNNKEL (reference sequence). This CDR3 has 15 residues. CDR3 DNA: TGTGCCAGCAGCCAAGCACAGGCTCGGATCTATGGCTACACCTTC. Residues: CASSQAQARIYGYTF.

The chain combines TRBV29-1 with TRBJ1-4; 7 bases map to TRBD1. The CDR3 has 14 amino acids. V was clipped by 5 bases and J by 7 bases; unmatched bases: 10. Germline values: CDR1 SQVTM, CDR2 ANQGSEA. DNA of the CDR3: TGCAGCGTTCTCAAGGGGGCGAGGGGTGAAAAACTGTTTTTT. Amino acid sequence: CSVLKGARGEKLFF. Full variable domain (missing parts from reference TRBV29-1 and TRBJ1-4): SAVISQKPSRDICQRGTSLTIQCQVDSQVTMMFWYRQQPGQSLTLIATANQGSEATYESGFVIDKFPISRPNLTFSTLTVSNMSPEDSSIYLCSVLKGARGEKLFFGSGTQLSVL.

The genes are TRBV6-5 and TRBJ1-6; 7 nucleotides align to TRBD1. J gave up 7 bases and V 6 bases, and 6 bases lay outside the gene matches. CDR3 length: 14 residues. CDR1 is MNHEY and CDR2 is SVGAGI in the germline V gene. Written as DNA, the CDR3 is TGTGCCAGCAGCCTGGGGGACAGCAATTCACCCCTCCACTTT. This sequence encodes CASSLGDSNSPLHF.

This clone was picked up one time. This chain joins TRBV29-1 and TRBJ1-2, with D possibly matching TRBD1 (6 bases). This CDR3 contains 11 residues. Trimming shortened V by 6 bases and J by 3 bases, and 8 bases separated the two germline ends. Germline V lookup: CDR1 SQVTM, CDR2 ANQGSEA. The CDR3: CSVWTDYGYTF. Here the CDR3 DNA reads TGCAGCGTCTGGACAGACTATGGCTACACCTTC.